The 32 T cell receptor beta chains in this list originate from one sample, sequenced in a study of cytomegalovirus exposure and HLA in healthy donors. With 60 Vbeta and 13 Jbeta primers, the PCR was carried out. Generated by immunoSEQ multiplex PCR, the TCRdb table keeps only in-frame clones and is missing some. The repertoire holds around 140,000 clones, with 70% to 80% as singletons. Sequenced: PBMCs. These receptors were obtained from a female donor in good health and CMV-seropositive.

This chain joins TRBV6-5 and TRBJ1-2, with 8 positions matching TRBD1. CDR3 length equals 13 residues. Germline V CDR1 and CDR2: MNHEY, SVGAGI. The J segment lost 6 bases and the V segment lost 6 bases, leaving 6 bases of the junction unmatched. The CDR3 sequence is CASSTTGADGYTF. DNA for the CDR3: TGTGCCAGCAGCACGACAGGGGCTGATGGCTACACCTTC.

This chain connects TRBV10-3 to TRBJ2-1, with D possibly TRBD2 on 6 matching bases. Trimming left V 4 bases short and J 8 bases short, with 15 bases between. From germline, CDR1 is ENHRY and CDR2 SYGVKD. This CDR3 spans 14 amino acids. The DNA for the CDR3 is TGTGCCATCAGTGGCGCTAGCGCAGAGTATGAGCAGTTCTTC. Protein: CAISGASAEYEQFF.

The chain is built from TRBV7-9 and TRBJ2-5; the match to TRBD2 covers 7 bases. V shed 1 base, J shed 2 bases, and the junction held 1 base outside the gene matches. This CDR3 spans 14 amino acids. Germline V lookup: CDR1 SEHNR, CDR2 FQNEAQ (reference sequence). The CDR3 region is CASSLVLAQETQYF. DNA of the CDR3: TGTGCCAGCAGCTTAGTACTAGCGCAAGAGACCCAGTACTTC.

There are a few counts of this clone. The rearrangement uses TRBV28 and TRBJ2-7, with D maybe TRBD1 (5 bases). Trimming removed 7 bases at V and 0 bases at J, with 13 bases between. This CDR3 has 14 residues. Germline V lookup: CDR1 MDHEN, CDR2 SYDVKM. The CDR3 DNA reads TGTGCCAGCACTTCACAGGAAAGCTCCTACGAGCAGTACTTC. As protein: CASTSQESSYEQYF.

The rearrangement links TRBV5-8 to TRBJ2-3, with 9 bases identical to TRBD1. J lost 4 bases, V lost 7 bases, and 7 bases had no gene match. The CDR3 spans 14 residues. From germline, CDR1 is SGHTS and CDR2 YDEGEE. The CDR3 reads CASETGGRADTQYF. Written as DNA, the CDR3 is TGTGCCAGCGAAACAGGGGGCCGGGCAGATACGCAGTATTTT.

The chain links TRBV19 to TRBJ2-1; 11 bases agree with TRBD2. Trimming removed 4 bases from V and 4 bases from J; junction bases left unmatched: 6. Germline-derived CDR1 and CDR2 are LNHDA and SQIVND (reference sequence). CDR3 size: 16 residues. The CDR3 is CASSTVGTSGYNEQFF. In DNA form, the CDR3 reads TGTGCCAGTAGTACAGTTGGGACTAGCGGTTACAATGAGCAGTTCTTC.

This chain links TRBV2 with TRBJ2-6; D is undetermined. Germline V gene lookup returns CDR1 SNHLY and CDR2 FYNNEI. V gave up 4 bases and J gave up 0 bases, with 7 bases separating them. This CDR3 has 15 amino acids. The CDR3 is CASSVGLSGANVLTF. The DNA of the CDR3 is TGTGCCAGCAGTGTCGGTCTCTCTGGGGCCAACGTCCTGACTTTC.

This clone has only one observation. The rearrangement joins TRBV10-1 to TRBJ2-1; 10 bases are a match to TRBD2. The CDR3 has 16 amino acids. Germline assignment: CDR1 WNHNN and CDR2 SYGVQD (reference sequence). With V trimmed by 7 bases and J by 0 bases, 6 bases remained unmatched. The CDR3 sequence: CASKRGGPSSYNEQFF. The CDR3 coding sequence is TGCGCCAGCAAGCGGGGGGGGCCAAGCTCCTACAATGAGCAGTTCTTC.

The CDR3 nucleotides read TGTGCCTCCCAACTAGCGGGAAGCTACGAGCAGTACTTC. This codes for CASQLAGSYEQYF. The genes are TRBV30 and TRBJ2-7; TRBD2 matches at 10 bases. From germline, CDR1 is GTSNPN and CDR2 SVGIG (reference sequence). The trim removed 7 bases at V and 3 bases at J, leaving 6 bases unmatched. CDR3 length equals 13 residues.

This clone was seen a few times. The rearrangement joins TRBV27 to TRBJ1-6; 10 bases are a match to TRBD1. V lost 6 bases, J lost 7 bases, and 15 bases stayed unmatched. The CDR3 sequence is 18 residues long. Germline values: CDR1 MNHEY, CDR2 SMNVEV (reference sequence). The CDR3 loop reads CASRDRDRGHFPNSPLHF. DNA of the CDR3: TGTGCCAGCAGAGACCGGGACAGGGGCCACTTCCCAAATTCACCCCTCCACTTT.

The DNA for the CDR3 is TGTGCCAGCACCCAAGGGCCAGGACTTAATTCACCCCTCCACTTT. Encoded protein: CASTQGPGLNSPLHF. The V and J genes are TRBV6-1 and TRBJ1-6; D is ambiguous. Per germline, CDR1 MNHNS and CDR2 SASEGT. Trimming cost V 7 bases and J 6 bases, with 16 bases left between them. The CDR3 consists of 15 residues.

The gene calls are TRBV19 and TRBJ1-4, with TRBD1 identical over 8 bases. Per germline, CDR1 LNHDA and CDR2 SQIVND (reference sequence). The CDR3 is 15 amino acids. J lost 3 bases, V lost 7 bases, and 7 bases had no gene match. The CDR3 is CASTRTGIPNEKLFF. The DNA for the CDR3 is TGTGCCAGTACCCGGACAGGGATCCCTAATGAAAAACTGTTTTTT.

The chain combines TRBV27 with TRBJ2-1; 9 nucleotides line up with TRBD2. The CDR3 extends over 18 amino acids. Germline CDR1 reads MNHEY; CDR2 reads SMNVEV (reference sequence). V shed 5 bases and J 9 bases; nucleotides not matched to a gene: 20. The DNA for the CDR3 is TGTGCCAGCAGTCCCGCTTGGGTAGCGGGGGACCATCGGGGTGAGCAGTTCTTC. Protein: CASSPAWVAGDHRGEQFF.

The rearrangement links TRBV5-1 to TRBJ1-1, with 7 bases aligning to TRBD1. The germline CDR1 and CDR2 sequences are SGHRS and YFSETQ. The CDR3 covers 15 residues. V lost 0 bases and J lost 0; bases outside the gene matches: 2. The CDR3 DNA reads as TGCGCCAGCAGCTTGGCCACAGGGGTGAACACTGAAGCTTTCTTT. Protein product: CASSLATGVNTEAFF.

This chain joins TRBV9 and TRBJ2-1, with 8 bases that match TRBD2. The CDR3 has 15 residues. J gave up 6 bases and V 4 bases, and 9 bases lay outside the gene matches. Germline assignment: CDR1 SGDLS and CDR2 YYNGEE. CDR3 loop: CASSRGLAGGNEQFF. In DNA, the CDR3 is TGTGCCAGCAGCCGAGGACTAGCTGGGGGCAATGAGCAGTTCTTC.

This clone was recorded once. This sequence joins TRBV9 and TRBJ1-2; D might be TRBD1 (6 bases). CDR3 length: 19 residues. CDR1 and CDR2 (germline): SGDLS, YYNGEE. Trimming removed 0 bases from V and 3 bases from J, with 24 bases in between. CDR3 nucleotide sequence: TGTGCCAGCAGCGTAGCTTTTTCGACCCAGGGGAATCAGGACTATGGCTACACCTTC. Translating gives CASSVAFSTQGNQDYGYTF. Together with reference TRBV9 and TRBJ1-2, the CDR3 gives the full variable domain: DSGVTQTPKHLITATGQRVTLRCSPRSGDLSVYWYQQSLDQGLQFLIQYYNGEERAKGNILERFSAQQFPDLHSELNLSSLELGDSALYFCASSVAFSTQGNQDYGYTFGSGTRLTVV.

The J gene is TRBJ1-6, the V gene TRBV10-3; 11 bases map to TRBD1. Germline trimming cut 6 bases from V and 8 bases from J; bases unmatched to any gene: 3. This CDR3 comprises 14 residues. Germline CDR1 reads ENHRY; CDR2 reads SYGVKD. CDR3 residues: CAISRDRGDSPLHF. As DNA, the CDR3 is TGTGCCATCAGCAGGGACAGGGGGGATTCACCCCTCCACTTT.

CDR3 DNA: TGTGCCAGCAGTGTACAGGGGAACACTGAAGCTTTCTTT. Protein product: CASSVQGNTEAFF. The genes are TRBV2 and TRBJ1-1, with D maybe TRBD1 (6 bases). Germline CDR1 and CDR2: SNHLY and FYNNEI. V lost 4 bases, J lost 1 base, and 7 bases lay in between. The length of the CDR3 is 13 residues.

The rearrangement uses TRBV10-1 and TRBJ1-1; tentatively, D is TRBD1 (6 bases). The germline V and J ends were trimmed by 6 bases and 4 bases, with 9 bases remaining between them. The CDR3 sequence is 12 residues long. Germline V CDR1 and CDR2: WNHNN, SYGVQD (reference sequence). The CDR3 nucleotides read TGCGCCAGCAGCAGGGGTACCACTGAAGCTTTCTTT. This gives the protein CASSRGTTEAFF.

The chain has TRBV14 and TRBJ1-4; D is unclear. CDR1 is SGHDN, CDR2 FVKESK, per germline. Trimming took 4 bases from V and 8 from J, leaving 8 bases between them. The CDR3 has 12 amino acids. CDR3 in amino acids: CASSPHSEKLFF. As DNA, the CDR3 is TGTGCCAGCAGCCCCCACTCCGAAAAACTGTTTTTT.

The chain uses TRBV7-2 and TRBJ2-3; D gene unclear. The CDR3 covers 14 residues. The germline V and J ends were trimmed by 3 bases and 2 bases, with 9 bases remaining between them. Germline lookup yields CDR1 SGHTA and CDR2 FQGNSA. The CDR3 sequence: CASSLAPHTDTQYF. CDR3 nucleotide sequence: TGTGCCAGCAGCTTGGCACCACACACAGATACGCAGTATTTT.

The gene calls are TRBV9 and TRBJ2-2, with 11 bases that match TRBD2. Trimming removed 3 bases from V and 1 base from J; junction bases left unmatched: 2. In germline, CDR1 is SGDLS, CDR2 YYNGEE. The CDR3 is 16 amino acids. CDR3 in amino acids: CASSDSGGENTGELFF. CDR3 bases: TGTGCCAGCAGCGATAGCGGGGGGGAGAACACCGGGGAGCTGTTTTTT.

This clone occurred once. The chain joins TRBV19 to TRBJ1-4, with D unresolved. CDR3 length: 15 residues. The germline CDR1 and CDR2 sequences are LNHDA and SQIVND (reference sequence). Trimming removed 7 bases from V and 4 bases from J, with 16 bases in between. The CDR3 DNA reads TGTGCCAGTAAACACGAACGGGGAGATAATGAAAAACTGTTTTTT. This codes for CASKHERGDNEKLFF.

Turning to this clone: The sample has other DNA sequences that encode this CDR3 too. The V gene is TRBV28, the J gene TRBJ1-1; 7 nucleotides agree with TRBD1. Trimming removed 2 bases from V and 3 bases from J; junction bases left unmatched: 9. From germline, CDR1 is MDHEN and CDR2 SYDVKM. The CDR3 has 16 residues. In DNA form, the CDR3 reads TGTGCCAGCAGTTTAGCCCCTCGACAGGGACACACTGAAGCTTTCTTT. Translated: CASSLAPRQGHTEAFF.

This chain uses TRBV5-1 with TRBJ2-5, with TRBD2 matching 10 bases. The junction had 8 bases not matched to a gene; V was cut back by 7 bases and J by 5 bases. This CDR3 contains 14 residues. CDR1 SGHRS and CDR2 YFSETQ come from the germline V gene. In DNA, the CDR3 is TGCGCCAGCGGACAGCGGGAGGGCCTCGAGACCCAGTACTTC. Amino acid sequence: CASGQREGLETQYF.

The gene calls are TRBV30 and TRBJ2-2; 8 bases fit TRBD1. The junction had 1 base not matched to a gene; V was cut back by 3 bases and J by 1 base. CDR3 length: 14 residues. CDR1 and CDR2 (germline): GTSNPN, SVGIG (reference sequence). The CDR3 bases are TGTGCCTGGAGAGGGACAGGGAACACCGGGGAGCTGTTTTTT. Amino acid sequence: CAWRGTGNTGELFF. The full variable domain, completed using reference TRBV30 and TRBJ2-2, is SQTIHQWPATLVQPVGSPLSLECTVEGTSNPNLYWYRQAAGRGLQLLFYSVGIGQISSEVPQNLSASRPQDRQFILSSKKLLLSDSGFYLCAWRGTGNTGELFFGEGSRLTVL.

This clone was seen a single time. V usage is TRBV15 and J usage is TRBJ1-5; 8 bases are shared with TRBD1. The CDR3 loop spans 13 amino acids. The germline V gene encodes CDR1 LNHNV and CDR2 YYDKDF (reference sequence). V lost 8 bases to trimming and J lost 3 bases; unmatched junction nucleotides: 3. The CDR3 reads CATRQGPNQPQHF. The CDR3 DNA is TGTGCCACCCGACAGGGGCCCAATCAGCCCCAGCATTTT. The variable domain in full, with the rest retrieved from reference TRBV15 and TRBJ1-5, is DAMVIQNPRYQVTQFGKPVTLSCSQTLNHNVMYWYQQKSSQAPKLLFHYYDKDFNNEADTPDNFQSRRPNTSFCFLDIRSPGLGDTAMYLCATRQGPNQPQHFGDGTRLSIL.

The chain employs TRBV2 and TRBJ2-2; 8 nucleotides align to TRBD1. This CDR3 has 14 amino acids. The V segment lost 6 bases and the J segment 8 bases; nucleotides outside the gene matches: 8. Looked up from germline, CDR1 is SNHLY and CDR2 is FYNNEI. CDR3 amino acids: CASSLDRVDGELFF. In DNA form, the CDR3 reads TGTGCCAGCAGCCTGGACAGGGTTGATGGGGAGCTGTTTTTT.

The gene calls are TRBV7-7 and TRBJ2-2, with 9 bases matching TRBD1. This CDR3 is built from 15 residues. Trimming at V came to 5 bases and at J to 3 bases, leaving 4 bases not matched to a gene. The germline gives CDR1 SSHAT, CDR2 FNYEAQ (reference sequence). The CDR3 DNA reads TGTGCCAGCAGCCGGGGACAGGGTTACACCGGGGAGCTGTTTTTT. It translates to CASSRGQGYTGELFF.

The chain links TRBV7-9 to TRBJ2-1; D uncertain. Trimming cost V 3 bases and J 6 bases, with 6 bases left between them. The CDR3 extends over 12 amino acids. CDR1 and CDR2 (germline): SEHNR, FQNEAQ (reference sequence). CDR3 sequence: CASSFSSNEQFF. In DNA form, the CDR3 reads TGTGCCAGCAGCTTTTCGTCCAATGAGCAGTTCTTC.

This clone was seen more than once but under ten times. J is TRBJ2-2 and V is TRBV27, with a tentative D call TRBD2 (5 bases). Trimming left V 1 base short and J 0 bases short, with 12 bases between. CDR3 length: 17 amino acids. Germline CDR1 reads MNHEY; CDR2 reads SMNVEV (reference sequence). The CDR3 bases are TGTGCCAGCAGTTTATTCCTGGCGGGCGCGAACACCGGGGAGCTGTTTTTT. This translates into CASSLFLAGANTGELFF.

The V and J genes are TRBV30 and TRBJ1-5, with 8 bases matching TRBD1. The trim removed 3 bases at V and 5 bases at J, leaving 6 bases unmatched. CDR1 and CDR2 from the germline V gene are GTSNPN and SVGIG (reference sequence). This CDR3 spans 14 amino acids. The DNA for the CDR3 is TGTGCCTGGAGCGCCGGGACAGGACATCAGCCCCAGCATTTT. Protein sequence: CAWSAGTGHQPQHF.